This T cell receptor beta chain emerged from a study of cytomegalovirus exposure and HLA in healthy donors. Study-level points and caveats: Later analysis demonstrated an association between a missense DCLRE1C variant and TCR beta V- and J-gene trimming.

PCR primers comprised 60 Vbeta and 13 Jbeta primers. Assay: immunoSEQ multiplex PCR; the TCRdb copy retains only in-frame clones and omits some. The table lists about 110,000 clones, roughly 70% of them singletons, with approximately 0.9% in the top ten. This clone was observed a few times. Its antigen is as yet unknown. Germline assignment: CDR1 SGHRS and CDR2 YFSETQ. J was trimmed by 4 bases and V by 4 bases; bases with no gene match: 6. The CDR3 length is 14 residues. The genes are TRBV5-1 and TRBJ1-1; 8 bases line up with TRBD1. The sequencing input was PBMCs. The source is a woman in her twenties or thirties in good health and CMV-seronegative. The CDR3 reads CASSAQGGGTEAFF. Here the CDR3 DNA reads TGCGCCAGCAGCGCACAGGGGGGGGGCACTGAAGCTTTCTTT.